This T cell receptor (beta chain) was sequenced in a study of blood T cell repertoires in COVID-19. Study background: Samples came from the United States, Italy and Spain, spanning acute and convalescent COVID-19.

Unmatched junction bases numbered 14, after V lost 1 base and J lost 2 bases. This CDR3 comprises 20 residues. Germline values: CDR1 MGHRA, CDR2 YSYEKL. Profiling relied on immunoSEQ multiplex PCR, and the TCRdb table lists in-frame clones only, not all of them. The table lists 400,000 to 450,000 clones, about nine tenths of them singletons, with about 1.5% in the top ten. This clone was detected only once. The rearrangement joins TRBV4-1 to TRBJ2-2, with 9 bases identical to TRBD2. The receptor was derived from a woman aged 25 to 45 with active or convalescent COVID-19. What was sequenced was peripheral blood. This CDR3 is CASSQGGGAGGVGNTGELFF. CDR3 DNA sequence: TGCGCCAGCAGCCAAGGCGGGGGGGCCGGTGGTGTGGGCAACACCGGGGAGCTGTTTTTT.